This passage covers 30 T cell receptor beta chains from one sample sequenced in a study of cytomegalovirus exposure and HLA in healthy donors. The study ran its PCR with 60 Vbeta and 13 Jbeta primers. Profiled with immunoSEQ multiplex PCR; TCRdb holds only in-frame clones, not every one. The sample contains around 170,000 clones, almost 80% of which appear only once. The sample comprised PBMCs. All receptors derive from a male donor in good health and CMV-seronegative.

This CDR3 reads CASSESGTLENTEAFF. The CDR3 coding sequence is TGCGCCAGCAGTGAGTCCGGGACACTTGAGAACACTGAAGCTTTCTTT. This chain uses TRBV10-1 with TRBJ1-1; maybe TRBD1 (6 bases). Germline CDR1 is WNHNN and CDR2 is SYGVQD (reference sequence). V was shortened by 0 bases and J by 1 base, with 12 bases between the two germline ends. CDR3 length equals 16 residues.

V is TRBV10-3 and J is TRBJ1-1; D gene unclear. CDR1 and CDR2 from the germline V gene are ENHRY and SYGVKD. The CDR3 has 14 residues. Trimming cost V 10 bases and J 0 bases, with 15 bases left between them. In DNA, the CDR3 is TGTGCCACCTCGCAACAGAATTTGAACACTGAAGCTTTCTTT. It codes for CATSQQNLNTEAFF.

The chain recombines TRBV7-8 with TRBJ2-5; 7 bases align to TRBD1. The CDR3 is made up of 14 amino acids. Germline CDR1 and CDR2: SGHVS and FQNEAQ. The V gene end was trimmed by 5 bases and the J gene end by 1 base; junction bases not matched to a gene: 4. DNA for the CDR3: TGTGCCAGCAGCATAGACAGGGTCCAAGAGACCCAGTACTTC. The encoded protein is CASSIDRVQETQYF.

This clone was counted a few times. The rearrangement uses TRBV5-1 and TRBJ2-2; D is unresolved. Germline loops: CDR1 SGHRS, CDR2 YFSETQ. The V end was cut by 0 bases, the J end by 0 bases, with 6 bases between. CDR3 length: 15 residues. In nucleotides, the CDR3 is TGCGCCAGCAGCTTGGAGACTGCGAACACCGGGGAGCTGTTTTTT. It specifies CASSLETANTGELFF.

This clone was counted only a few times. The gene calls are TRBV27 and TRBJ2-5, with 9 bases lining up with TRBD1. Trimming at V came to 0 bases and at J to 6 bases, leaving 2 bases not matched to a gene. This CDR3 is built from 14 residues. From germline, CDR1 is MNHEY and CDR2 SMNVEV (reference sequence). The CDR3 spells CASSLSTGGQTQYF. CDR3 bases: TGTGCCAGCAGTTTATCGACAGGGGGACAGACCCAGTACTTC.

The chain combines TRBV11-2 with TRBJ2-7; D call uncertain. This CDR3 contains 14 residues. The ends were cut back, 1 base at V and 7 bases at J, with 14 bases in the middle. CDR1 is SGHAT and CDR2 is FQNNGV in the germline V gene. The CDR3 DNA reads TGTGCCAGCAGCTTAGCTACCACTCCTCGGGAGCAGTACTTC. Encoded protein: CASSLATTPREQYF.

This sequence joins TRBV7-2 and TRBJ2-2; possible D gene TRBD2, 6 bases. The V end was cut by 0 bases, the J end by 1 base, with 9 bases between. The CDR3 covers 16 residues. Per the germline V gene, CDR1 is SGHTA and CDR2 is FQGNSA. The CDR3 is CASSLAGGVNTGELFF. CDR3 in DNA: TGTGCCAGCAGCTTAGCGGGCGGGGTGAACACCGGGGAGCTGTTTTTT.

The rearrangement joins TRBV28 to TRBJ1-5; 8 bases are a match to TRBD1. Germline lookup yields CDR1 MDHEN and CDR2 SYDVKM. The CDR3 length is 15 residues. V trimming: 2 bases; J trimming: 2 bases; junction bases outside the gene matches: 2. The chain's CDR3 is CASSLIQGGNQPQHF. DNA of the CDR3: TGTGCCAGCAGTTTAATACAGGGGGGCAATCAGCCCCAGCATTTT.

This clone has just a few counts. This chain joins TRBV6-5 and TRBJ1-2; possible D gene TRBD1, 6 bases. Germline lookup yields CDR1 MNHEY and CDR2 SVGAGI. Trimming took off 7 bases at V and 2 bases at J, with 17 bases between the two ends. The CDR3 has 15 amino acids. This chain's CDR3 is CASTPLRTVNYGYTF. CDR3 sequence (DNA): TGTGCCAGCACTCCCCTTAGGACAGTAAACTATGGCTACACCTTC.

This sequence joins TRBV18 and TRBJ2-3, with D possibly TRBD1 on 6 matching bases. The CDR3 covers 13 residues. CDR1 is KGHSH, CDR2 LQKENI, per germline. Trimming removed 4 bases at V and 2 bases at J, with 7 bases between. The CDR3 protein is CASSRDTTDTQYF. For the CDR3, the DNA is TGTGCCAGCTCACGGGACACCACAGATACGCAGTATTTT.

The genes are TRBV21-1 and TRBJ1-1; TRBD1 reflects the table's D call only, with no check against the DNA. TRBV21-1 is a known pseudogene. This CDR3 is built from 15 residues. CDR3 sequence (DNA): TGTGCCAGCAGCAAAGCGCTATTCAGGGGCACTGAAGCTTTCTTT. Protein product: CASSKALFRGTEAFF.

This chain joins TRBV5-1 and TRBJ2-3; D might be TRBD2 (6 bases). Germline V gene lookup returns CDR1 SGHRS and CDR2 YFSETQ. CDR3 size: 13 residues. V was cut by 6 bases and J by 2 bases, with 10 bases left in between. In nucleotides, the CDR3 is TGCGCCAGCACGGACTACGTCACAGATACGCAGTATTTT. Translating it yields CASTDYVTDTQYF.

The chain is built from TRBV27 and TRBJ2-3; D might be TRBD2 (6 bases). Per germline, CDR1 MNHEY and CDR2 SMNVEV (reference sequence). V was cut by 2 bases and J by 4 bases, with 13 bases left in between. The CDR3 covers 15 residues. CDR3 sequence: CASSLAGMHPDTQYF. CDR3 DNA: TGTGCCAGCAGTTTAGCGGGAATGCACCCAGATACGCAGTATTTT.

CDR3 sequence (DNA): TGTGCCAGCAGTTTACAGACCTACGAGCAGTACTTC. This translates into CASSLQTYEQYF. The chain joins TRBV7-2 to TRBJ2-7; D is unresolved. V was clipped by 6 bases and J by 2 bases, with 8 bases between them. From germline, CDR1 is SGHTA and CDR2 FQGNSA. The CDR3 loop spans 12 amino acids.

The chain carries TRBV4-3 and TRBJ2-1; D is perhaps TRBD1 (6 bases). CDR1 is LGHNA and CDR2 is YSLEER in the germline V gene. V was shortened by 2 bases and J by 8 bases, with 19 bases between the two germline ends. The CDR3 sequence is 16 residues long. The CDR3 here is CASSQSAAGARDEQFF. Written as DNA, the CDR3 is TGCGCCAGCAGCCAATCTGCCGCAGGGGCGAGGGATGAGCAGTTCTTC.

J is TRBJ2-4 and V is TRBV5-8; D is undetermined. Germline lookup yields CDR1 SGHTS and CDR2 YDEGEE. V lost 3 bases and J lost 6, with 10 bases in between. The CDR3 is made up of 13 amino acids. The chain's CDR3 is CASSSYVLNIQYF. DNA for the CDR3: TGTGCCAGCAGCTCTTATGTTTTAAACATTCAGTACTTC.

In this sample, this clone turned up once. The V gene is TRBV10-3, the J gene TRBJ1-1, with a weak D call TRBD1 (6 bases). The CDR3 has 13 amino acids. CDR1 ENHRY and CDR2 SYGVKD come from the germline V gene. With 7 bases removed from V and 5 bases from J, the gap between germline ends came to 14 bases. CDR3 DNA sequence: TGTGCCATCATTCCCCTAGGGGGAACTGAAGCTTTCTTT. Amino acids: CAIIPLGGTEAFF.

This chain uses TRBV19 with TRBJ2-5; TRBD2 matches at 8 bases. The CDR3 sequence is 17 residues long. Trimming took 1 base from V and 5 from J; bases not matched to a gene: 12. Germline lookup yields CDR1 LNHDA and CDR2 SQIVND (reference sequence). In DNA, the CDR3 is TGTGCCAGTAGTATAGGGAACGGGGGGGTACATAGGGAGACCCAGTACTTC. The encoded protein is CASSIGNGGVHRETQYF.

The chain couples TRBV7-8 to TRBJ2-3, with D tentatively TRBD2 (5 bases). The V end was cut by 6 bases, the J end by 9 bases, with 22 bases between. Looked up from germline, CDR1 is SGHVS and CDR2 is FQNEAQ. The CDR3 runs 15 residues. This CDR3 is CASSDRGARRVTQYF. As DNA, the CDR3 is TGTGCCAGCAGTGACCGGGGTGCGAGGCGGGTGACGCAGTATTTT.

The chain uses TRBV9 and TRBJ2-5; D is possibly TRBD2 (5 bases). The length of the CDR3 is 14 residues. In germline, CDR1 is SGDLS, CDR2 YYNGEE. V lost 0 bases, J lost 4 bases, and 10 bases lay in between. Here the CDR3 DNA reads TGTGCCAGCAGCGTAGCTACTAGTTCAGAGACCCAGTACTTC. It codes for CASSVATSSETQYF.

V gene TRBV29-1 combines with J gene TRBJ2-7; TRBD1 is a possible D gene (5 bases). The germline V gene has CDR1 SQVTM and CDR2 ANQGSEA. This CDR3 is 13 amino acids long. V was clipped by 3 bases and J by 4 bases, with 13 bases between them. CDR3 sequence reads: CSVDGDSKYEQYF. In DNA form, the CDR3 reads TGCAGCGTTGACGGCGACAGTAAGTACGAGCAGTACTTC.

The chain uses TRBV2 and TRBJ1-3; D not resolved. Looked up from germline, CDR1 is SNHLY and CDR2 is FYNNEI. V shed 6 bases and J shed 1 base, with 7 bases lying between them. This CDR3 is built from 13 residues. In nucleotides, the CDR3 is TGTGCCAGCAGGGGCCTTTCTGGAAACACCATATATTTT. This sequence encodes CASRGLSGNTIYF.

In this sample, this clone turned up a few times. The CDR3 DNA reads as TGCGCCAGCAGACTAGGCGGGGGTGATGAAAAACTGTTTTTT. It codes for CASRLGGGDEKLFF. V gene TRBV5-1 combines with J gene TRBJ1-4; a weak D match, TRBD1 (5 bases). This CDR3 spans 14 amino acids. Deletions cut 5 bases from V and 6 bases from J, with 14 bases between. In germline, CDR1 is SGHRS, CDR2 YFSETQ.

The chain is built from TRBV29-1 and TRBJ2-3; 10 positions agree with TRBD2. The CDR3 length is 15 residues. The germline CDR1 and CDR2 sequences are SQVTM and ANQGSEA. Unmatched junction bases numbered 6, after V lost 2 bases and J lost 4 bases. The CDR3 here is CSVEWLAGAPDTQYF. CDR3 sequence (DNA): TGCAGCGTTGAATGGCTAGCGGGAGCCCCAGATACGCAGTATTTT.

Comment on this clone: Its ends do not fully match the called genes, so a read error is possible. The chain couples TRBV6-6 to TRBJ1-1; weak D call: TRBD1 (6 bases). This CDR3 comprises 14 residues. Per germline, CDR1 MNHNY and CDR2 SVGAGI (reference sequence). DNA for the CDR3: TGTGCCAACAGTCCGACAGGTCCGAACACTGAAGCTTTCTTT. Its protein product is CANSPTGPNTEAFF.

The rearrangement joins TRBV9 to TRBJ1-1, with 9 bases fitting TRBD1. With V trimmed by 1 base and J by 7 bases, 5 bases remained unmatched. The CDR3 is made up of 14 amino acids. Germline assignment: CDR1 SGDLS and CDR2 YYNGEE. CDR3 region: CASSVSGQGSEAFF. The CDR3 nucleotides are TGTGCCAGCAGCGTATCAGGACAGGGGAGTGAAGCTTTCTTT.

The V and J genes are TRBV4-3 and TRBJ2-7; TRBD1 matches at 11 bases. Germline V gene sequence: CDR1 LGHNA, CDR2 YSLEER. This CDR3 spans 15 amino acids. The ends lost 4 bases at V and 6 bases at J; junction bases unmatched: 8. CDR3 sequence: CASSLRTGGGFEQYF. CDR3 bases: TGCGCCAGCAGCCTTCGGACAGGGGGCGGTTTCGAGCAGTACTTC.

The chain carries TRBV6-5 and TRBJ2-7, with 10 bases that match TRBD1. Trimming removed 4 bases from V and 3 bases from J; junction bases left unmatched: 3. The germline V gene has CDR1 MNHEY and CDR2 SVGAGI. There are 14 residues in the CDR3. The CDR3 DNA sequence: TGTGCCAGCAGTTCTCGGACAGGGGGCTACGAGCAGTACTTC. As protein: CASSSRTGGYEQYF.

CDR3 nucleotide sequence: TGCAGCGTTGAAGATCGGGGGGGGTCGAACTATGGCTACACCTTC. Translating it yields CSVEDRGGSNYGYTF. This chain links TRBV29-1 with TRBJ1-2; TRBD1 is a possible D gene (5 bases). The germline CDR1 and CDR2 sequences are SQVTM and ANQGSEA. Trimming took 0 bases from V and 2 from J, leaving 13 bases between them. CDR3 length equals 15 residues. The full variable domain, its missing parts supplied by reference TRBV29-1 and TRBJ1-2, is SAVISQKPSRDICQRGTSLTIQCQVDSQVTMMFWYRQQPGQSLTLIATANQGSEATYESGFVIDKFPISRPNLTFSTLTVSNMSPEDSSIYLCSVEDRGGSNYGYTFGSGTRLTVV.

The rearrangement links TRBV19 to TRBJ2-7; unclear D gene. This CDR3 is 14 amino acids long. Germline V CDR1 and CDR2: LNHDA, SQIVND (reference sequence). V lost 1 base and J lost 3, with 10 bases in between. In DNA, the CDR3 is TGTGCCAGTAGTATAGGCTTGTCGGGCTACGAGCAGTACTTC. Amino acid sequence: CASSIGLSGYEQYF.